Below are 20 T cell receptor beta chains sequenced from a single sample in a study of CD8 T cells in ankylosing spondylitis. TCRdb reprocessed the 5' RACE reads with MiXCR, giving one entry per CDR3 protein. The data contain some 350,000 distinct CDR3 sequences, roughly 14% of them singletons. The sequenced material came from blood, either unsorted or a sorted T cell fraction (not recorded which). All receptors come from a male donor with ankylosing spondylitis or in good health (not recorded which).

The chain employs TRBV7-9 and TRBJ1-1; D may be TRBD1 (6 bases). V was clipped by 6 bases and J by 1 base, with 15 bases between them. The CDR3 spans 15 residues. In germline, CDR1 is SEHNR, CDR2 FQNEAQ (reference sequence). CDR3 coding DNA: TGTGCCAGCAGAACCGCCCAGGGGAGGAACACTGAAGCTTTCTTT. Protein product: CASRTAQGRNTEAFF.

This clonotype has a handful of counts. J is TRBJ1-3 and V is TRBV6-5; D call uncertain. The CDR3 runs 11 residues. The germline V gene encodes CDR1 MNHEY and CDR2 SVGAGI. Trimming removed 2 bases from V and 10 bases from J, with 6 bases in between. CDR3 nucleotide sequence: TGTGCCAGCAGTTACGGGAGAACCATATATTTT. Protein: CASSYGRTIYF.

V gene TRBV20-1 combines with J gene TRBJ2-3, with a tentative D call TRBD2 (7 bases). This CDR3 comprises 16 residues. Trimming stripped 6 bases from V and 3 bases from J, with 22 bases between. Germline V gene lookup returns CDR1 DFQATT and CDR2 SNEGSKA (reference sequence). CDR3 nucleotide sequence: TGCAGTGCCGGAATCAAGGGGGGGGGCCTGACAGATACGCAGTATTTT. It specifies CSAGIKGGGLTDTQYF.

This clonotype was seen only a few times. The chain employs TRBV5-1 and TRBJ2-5; TRBD2 agrees at 7 bases. Germline V gene sequence: CDR1 SGHRS, CDR2 YFSETQ. V lost 3 bases, J lost 1 base, and 3 bases stayed unmatched. This CDR3 contains 14 residues. The CDR3 DNA follows: TGCGCCAGCAGCTACGGGGGGTTCCAAGAGACCCAGTACTTC. As protein: CASSYGGFQETQYF.

This clonotype was counted only a few times. This chain joins TRBV6-1 and TRBJ1-1; the D is unclear. The CDR3 sequence is 15 residues long. Between the trimmed V and J ends, which lost 6 bases and 1 base, there was a span of 15 bases. Germline values: CDR1 MNHNS, CDR2 SASEGT. The CDR3 loop is CASSPARGRNTEAFF. The CDR3 DNA sequence: TGTGCCAGCAGCCCGGCGCGGGGTAGGAACACTGAAGCTTTCTTT.

The rearrangement links TRBV6-6 to TRBJ2-7; no clear D. The germline gives CDR1 MNHNY, CDR2 SVGAGI (reference sequence). The CDR3 sequence is 12 residues long. Trimming pared 0 bases from V and 5 bases from J, leaving 5 bases between. CDR3 amino acids: CASSYSYNEQYF. The CDR3, as DNA: TGTGCCAGCAGTTACTCGTATAACGAGCAGTACTTC.

The V call is TRBV9, the J call TRBJ2-7, with a possible D match to TRBD1 (5 bases). Germline CDR1 and CDR2: SGDLS and YYNGEE. Trimming removed 3 bases from V and 0 bases from J, with 13 bases in between. CDR3 length equals 15 residues. The chain's CDR3 is CASSAGSRSSYEQYF. CDR3 DNA: TGTGCCAGCAGCGCAGGGTCCCGGAGCTCCTACGAGCAGTACTTC.

The chain uses TRBV11-2 and TRBJ2-7; D is possibly TRBD2 (6 bases). V was shortened by 2 bases and J by 2 bases, with 16 bases between the two germline ends. This CDR3 contains 16 residues. Per germline, CDR1 SGHAT and CDR2 FQNNGV. CDR3 amino acids: CASSLTRGTGTYEQYF. The CDR3 nucleotides read TGTGCCAGCAGCTTAACACGGGGGACTGGGACCTACGAGCAGTACTTC.

The V and J genes are TRBV5-4 and TRBJ1-6; TRBD1 aligns across 7 bases. Germline-derived CDR1 and CDR2 are SGHNT and YYREEE (reference sequence). With V trimmed by 4 bases and J by 8 bases, 6 bases remained unmatched. CDR3 length equals 14 residues. In DNA, the CDR3 is TGTGCCAGCAGCCTTACAGGGGCCGATTCACCCCTCCACTTT. It translates to CASSLTGADSPLHF.

In this sample, this clonotype turned up a few times. CDR3 amino acids: CASSTGVSYNEQFF. As DNA, the CDR3 is TGTGCCAGCTCGACAGGGGTCTCCTACAATGAGCAGTTCTTC. The chain recombines TRBV12-3 or TRBV12-4 with TRBJ2-1; 8 bases line up with TRBD1. The CDR3 spans 14 residues. Unmatched junction bases numbered 3, after V lost 8 bases and J lost 0 bases.

This clonotype was seen repeatedly, ten times or more. The chain recombines TRBV12-3 or TRBV12-4 with TRBJ2-3; 9 nucleotides align to TRBD2. Trimming at V came to 0 bases and at J to 2 bases, leaving 9 bases not matched to a gene. The CDR3 covers 18 residues. The CDR3 region is CASSLASAIAGVTDTQYF. CDR3 DNA sequence: TGTGCCAGCAGTTTAGCGTCAGCCATAGCGGGGGTCACAGATACGCAGTATTTT.

This clonotype was recorded at least ten times. The chain has TRBV16 and TRBJ2-2; D is undetermined. Germline V CDR1 and CDR2: KGHSY, FQNENV. This CDR3 spans 13 amino acids. Trimming stripped 4 bases from V and 8 bases from J, with 11 bases between. In DNA, the CDR3 is TGTGCCAGCAGCCCATGGACCCAGGGGGAGCTGTTTTTT. This codes for CASSPWTQGELFF.

The chain joins TRBV5-1 to TRBJ2-3, with 15 bases identical to TRBD2. Germline CDR1 and CDR2: SGHRS and YFSETQ. The CDR3 contains 17 residues. With 4 bases clipped from V and 7 bases from J, the junction kept 10 bases outside the gene matches. As DNA, the CDR3 is TGCGCCAGCAGCCCCCCGGGACTAGCGGGGGGCACGAATACGCAGTATTTT. Translation gives CASSPPGLAGGTNTQYF.

The genes are TRBV9 and TRBJ2-3, with 10 bases identical to TRBD2. Germline V gene data show CDR1 as SGDLS and CDR2 as YYNGEE. J was trimmed by 5 bases and V by 3 bases; bases with no gene match: 3. The CDR3 extends over 14 amino acids. The CDR3 loop is CASSERGGIDTQYF. CDR3 DNA sequence: TGTGCCAGCAGCGAGCGGGGGGGGATAGATACGCAGTATTTT.

The V and J genes are TRBV6-1 and TRBJ1-1; D is ambiguous. Trimming removed 2 bases at V and 11 bases at J, with 12 bases between. The CDR3 length is 12 residues. The germline CDR1 and CDR2 sequences are MNHNS and SASEGT. The CDR3 sequence: CASSERSVAAFF. The CDR3 bases are TGTGCCAGCAGTGAACGCTCCGTTGCTGCTTTCTTT.

This clonotype was recorded a few times. CDR3 bases: TGTGCCAGCAACCACAGGAACACCGGGGAGCTGTTTTTT. Its protein is CASNHRNTGELFF. The chain combines TRBV12-3 or TRBV12-4 with TRBJ2-2; D is unclear. This CDR3 has 13 residues. V was trimmed by 7 bases and J by 1 base, leaving 7 bases between them.

This chain joins TRBV7-2 and TRBJ2-5; possible D gene TRBD1, 5 bases. Germline V CDR1 and CDR2: SGHTA, FQGNSA. This CDR3 is 16 amino acids long. Trimming stripped 1 base from V and 3 bases from J, with 15 bases between. The CDR3 region has the DNA TGTGCCAGCAGCTTAGATTGGCTCAAAGGGGAAGAGACCCAGTACTTC. It codes for CASSLDWLKGEETQYF. Together with reference TRBV7-2 and TRBJ2-5, the CDR3 gives the full variable domain: GAGVSQSPSNKVTEKGKDVELRCDPISGHTALYWYRQSLGQGLEFLIYFQGNSAPDKSGLPSDRFSAERTGGSVSTLTIQRTQQEDSAVYLCASSLDWLKGEETQYFGPGTRLLVL.

The chain joins TRBV19 to TRBJ2-2; the D gene is possibly TRBD1 (5 bases). Germline V gene sequence: CDR1 LNHDA, CDR2 SQIVND (reference sequence). This CDR3 comprises 15 residues. Trimming pared 5 bases from V and 2 bases from J, leaving 12 bases between. The CDR3 bases are TGTGCCAGTAGTCTAACAGGCTATAACACCGGGGAGCTGTTTTTT. Its translation: CASSLTGYNTGELFF.

V is TRBV6-5 and J is TRBJ2-1; D might be TRBD2 (5 bases). The CDR3 length is 15 residues. Germline-derived CDR1 and CDR2 are MNHEY and SVGAGI. The germline V and J ends were trimmed by 4 bases and 0 bases, with 10 bases remaining between them. CDR3 DNA sequence: TGTGCCAGCAGTTCGGACTGGAGCTCCTACAATGAGCAGTTCTTC. Amino acid sequence: CASSSDWSSYNEQFF.

This clonotype was observed a handful of times. The chain's CDR3 is CASSPKGGDEKLFF. The CDR3 DNA is TGTGCCAGCAGCCCTAAAGGCGGGGATGAAAAACTGTTTTTT. The J gene is TRBJ1-4, the V gene TRBV11-2, with unresolved D. Germline assignment: CDR1 SGHAT and CDR2 FQNNGV. The CDR3 spans 14 residues. With 5 bases removed from V and 6 bases from J, the gap between germline ends came to 13 bases.